This is a list of T cell receptor beta chains from one sample in a study of breast tumors, draining lymph nodes, adjacent tissues. In TCRdb, the multiplex PCR reads were re-called with MiXCR into one record per CDR3 protein. The sample carries 150,000 or so distinct CDR3 sequences, about 33% recorded once. Material for sequencing was axillary lymph node tissue. The receptors were sampled from a female donor with breast cancer. Some clones in this sample may be carry-over from other donors' samples. Each CDR3 is given with its conserved first and last residue. A D gene is named only where the DNA matches it firmly. Only part of the rows carry a size: once, few, many, or a class if the clone is expanded.

>-|TRBJ2-3|-|TRBV20-1
TGCAGTGCCATCGGACGGTCAGATACGCAGTATTTT
CSAIGRSDTQYF
>-|TRBJ2-5|-|TRBV7-2
TGTGCCAGCAGCCTTCTCCGGTCCCAAGGGACCCAGTACTTC
CASSLLRSQGTQYF
>-|TRBJ2-2|many|TRBV7-2
TGTGCCAGCAAACAGATAGCGGATAACACCGGGGAGCTGTTTTTT
CASKQIADNTGELFF
>-|TRBJ1-2|many|TRBV2
TGTGCCAGCAGCTCCGACAGCCTCTTTAACTATGGCTACACCTTC
CASSSDSLFNYGYTF
>TRBD1|TRBJ1-5|-|TRBV2
TGTGCCAGCAGTGAAGCAGGGACAGGGGGTGTGAGCAATCAGCCCCAGCGTTTT
CASSEAGTGGVSNQPQRF
>TRBD2|TRBJ2-7|-|TRBV6-2/TRBV6-3
TGTGCCAGCAGTTACCCGACTAGCTTTGAGCAGTACTTC
CASSYPTSFEQYF
>-|TRBJ2-2|-|TRBV15
TGTGCCACCAGCAGCGGGGAGGTAGCAGGCACCGGGGAGCTGTTTTTC
CATSSGEVAGTGELFF
>TRBD2|TRBJ2-1|many|TRBV20-1
TGCAGTGCTCATGGACTAGCGGGGTTCAATGAGCAGTTCTTC
CSAHGLAGFNEQFF
>TRBD2|TRBJ2-7|many|TRBV5-1
TGCGCCAGCAGCTGGGGGGGTGGAGGCTACGAGCAGTACTTC
CASSWGGGGYEQYF
>TRBD1|TRBJ2-7|many|TRBV24-1
TGTGCCACCAGTGACCGAGCCGGGACAGGGGTCCCCCACGAGCAGTACTTC
CATSDRAGTGVPHEQYF
>-|TRBJ1-5|many|TRBV27
TGTGCCAGCAGTCGGGGGCAACATCAGCCCCAGCATTTT
CASSRGQHQPQHF
>-|TRBJ1-5|many|TRBV10-3
TGTGCCATAGGGGGGGCTTCTAATCAGCCCCAGCATTTT
CAIGGASNQPQHF
>-|TRBJ2-2|many|TRBV19
TGTGCCAGTAGGGGAGCGTGGAACACCGGGGAGCTGTTTTTT
CASRGAWNTGELFF
>TRBD2|TRBJ2-2|many|TRBV3-1
TGTGCCAGCAGCCTGAGCGGGAGCGGGGAGCTGTTTTTT
CASSLSGSGELFF
>TRBD1|TRBJ1-4|many|TRBV19
TGTGCCAGTAGTATCCGGGACAGTAATGAAAAACTGTTTTTT
CASSIRDSNEKLFF
>-|TRBJ2-7|many|TRBV9
TGTGCCAGCAGCGTAGGAGTCGACTACGAGCAGTACTTC
CASSVGVDYEQYF
>TRBD1|TRBJ2-5|-|TRBV20-1
TGCAGTGTTAGCCGTCCACAGGGGAAAGCGACCCAGTACTTC
CSVSRPQGKATQYF
>TRBD1|TRBJ1-6|many|TRBV4-3
TGCGCCAGCAGCCAAGGGACGGACAGGGTGTCTTCACCCCTCCACTTT
CASSQGTDRVSSPLHF
>-|TRBJ2-5|many|TRBV4-1
TGCGCCAGCAGCCAAGCCCCAGGACCTATGGGACGGACCCAGTACTTC
CASSQAPGPMGRTQYF
>-|TRBJ1-3|many|TRBV4-1
TGCGCCAGCAGCCCATGGACAGCTTCTGGAAACACCATATATTTT
CASSPWTASGNTIYF
>TRBD2|TRBJ2-3|many|TRBV3-1
TGTGCCAGCAGTATCAAGAGCGGGGGGGCAGGGGATACGCAGTATTTT
CASSIKSGGAGDTQYF
>-|TRBJ1-4|few|TRBV10-3
TGTGCCGGCGGGGGAGGCCCCACTAATGAAAAACTGTTTTTT
CAGGGGPTNEKLFF
>TRBD2|TRBJ2-3|many|TRBV13
TGTGCCAGCTTGAACCGGGGGGGCCGGGCAGATACGCAGTATTTT
CASLNRGGRADTQYF
>-|TRBJ2-3|many|TRBV6-6
TGTGCCAGCAGTTACCCCACAGCCAATACGCAGTATTTT
CASSYPTANTQYF
>-|TRBJ1-1|few|TRBV29-1
TGCAGCGTCCCCTCACCGGGGGACACTGAAGCTTTCTTT
CSVPSPGDTEAFF
>-|TRBJ1-1|-|TRBV27
TGTGCCAGCAGTTTTTTGGGGCAGCTGAACACTGAAGCTTTCTTT
CASSFLGQLNTEAFF
>TRBD1|TRBJ2-2|-|TRBV7-8
TGTGCCAGCAGCGGGGGGACAGGGGGTAACACCGGGGAGCTGTTTTTT
CASSGGTGGNTGELFF
>TRBD2|TRBJ2-5|few|TRBV3-1
TGTGCCAGCAGCCAAGGGGGACTAGCGGGAGGGGTGGAGACCCAGTACTTC
CASSQGGLAGGVETQYF
>-|TRBJ2-7|-|TRBV4-3
TGCGCCATTTACGGCTTGGCTTCGTACTTC
CAIYGLASYF
>-|TRBJ2-5|many|TRBV6-1
TGTGCCAGCAGTGAGGAGGCTCTCTCTATTCGGAAGACCCAGTACTTC
CASSEEALSIRKTQYF
>-|TRBJ1-5|many|TRBV18
TGTGCCAGTTCGGTCGGGCAGTTGTATCAGCCCCAGCATTTT
CASSVGQLYQPQHF
>-|TRBJ2-5|many|TRBV25-1
TGTGCCAGCAGTGAGGAGCAAGAGACCCAGTACTTC
CASSEEQETQYF
>-|TRBJ1-3|many|TRBV5-1
TGCGCCACCTCCCCGGCGGGCCATCCTGGAAACACCATATATTTT
CATSPAGHPGNTIYF
>-|TRBJ2-1|many|TRBV7-3
TGTGCCAGCAGCCGTCAGGGGGGCTCCTACAATGAGCAGTTCTTC
CASSRQGGSYNEQFF
>-|TRBJ2-7|many|TRBV6-1
TGTGCCAGCACCCGAGAGGGAACCAACTACGAGCAGTACTTC
CASTREGTNYEQYF
>TRBD2|TRBJ2-7|many|TRBV25-1
TGTGCCAGCAGTGAATATGCGGGAGGGGGATACGAGCAGTACTTC
CASSEYAGGGYEQYF
>TRBD2|TRBJ2-7|many|TRBV7-3
TGTGCCAGCACACCGGGGGGGCAGTACTTC
CASTPGGQYF
>TRBD2|TRBJ2-7|many|TRBV9
TGTGCCAGCAGCGCTAGCGGGAGGGGGCGCGAGCAGTACTTC
CASSASGRGREQYF
>TRBD2|TRBJ2-4|-|TRBV19
TGTGCCAGTAGGGGGGCCGGGGGGGACGGTGGGGACTTC
CASRGAGGDGGDF
>-|TRBJ2-5|many|TRBV20-1
TGCAGTGCTAGACTGGGGGAGACCCAGTCCTTC
CSARLGETQSF
>-|TRBJ2-5|-|TRBV4-1
TGTGCCAGCAGCCAAGAGAGGGGAGAGACCCAGTACTTC
CASSQERGETQYF
>TRBD1|TRBJ1-1|-|TRBV7-9
TGTGCCAGCAACAGGGGCGGGGGGGAAGCTTTCTTT
CASNRGGGEAFF
>-|TRBJ1-2|-|TRBV7-3
TGTGCCAGCAGCCCACCGGGACAAGAGTTCTATGGCTACCCCTTC
CASSPPGQEFYGYPF
>TRBD1|TRBJ2-2|many|TRBV27
TGTGCCAGCAGTTTCCGGACAGGGGGGACCGGGGAGCTGTTTTTT
CASSFRTGGTGELFF
>-|TRBJ2-1|many|TRBV5-8
TGTGCCAGCAGCTTAGACACTTCCTCTAATGAGCAGTTCTTC
CASSLDTSSNEQFF
>-|TRBJ2-3|many|TRBV19
TGTGCCAGTAGTATCCAGGGCTCGAATACGCAGTATTTT
CASSIQGSNTQYF
>-|TRBJ1-2|-|TRBV19
TGTGCCAGTGTCCGGACAGCCACTAACTATGGCTACACCTTC
CASVRTATNYGYTF
>-|TRBJ2-2|many|TRBV6-9
TGTGCCAGCAGTTACCCTGAGACGGGGCCAAGAACGAACACCGGGGAGCTGTTTTTT
CASSYPETGPRTNTGELFF
>-|TRBJ1-2|many|TRBV7-8
TGTGCCAGCAGCTTAGGGGCAGGGGTACCCTATGGCTACCCCTTC
CASSLGAGVPYGYPF
>TRBD2|TRBJ2-2|many|TRBV15
TGTGCCACCAGCGGTCGACCTCTTATAGCGGGACTCTCGAACACCGGGGAGCTGTTTTTT
CATSGRPLIAGLSNTGELFF